What follows are 32 T cell receptor beta chains derived from one specimen sequenced in a study of T cell repertoires in cytomegalovirus infection. Each CDR3 protein gets one entry after TCRdb re-called the reads with MiXCR. The sample shows approximately 76,000 distinct CDR3 sequences, about 24% of them seen only once. The antigens of these receptors remain unknown. This specimen was CD8+ T cells from cultured PBMCs, taken from culture after CMV antigen stimulation. These receptors were collected from a human donor in good health (CMV status not recorded). Some clones in this sample may be carry-over from other donors' samples.

This CDR3 reads CASSLGQGYYEQYF. CDR3 bases: TGTGCCAGCAGCTTAGGACAGGGATATTACGAGCAGTACTTC. V usage is TRBV11-2 and J usage is TRBJ2-7; TRBD1 matches at 7 bases. CDR1 is SGHAT and CDR2 is FQNNGV in the germline V gene. The CDR3 extends over 14 amino acids. The J segment lost 4 bases and the V segment lost 1 base, leaving 4 bases of the junction unmatched.

The chain links TRBV4-1 to TRBJ2-3, with 8 nucleotides matching TRBD2. Germline-derived CDR1 and CDR2 are MGHRA and YSYEKL. This CDR3 spans 15 amino acids. Losses at the gene ends were 1 base for V and 5 bases for J; bases not matched to a gene: 5. Here the CDR3 DNA reads TGCGCCAGCAGCCAAGGAACGGGGGGGCTAGATACGCAGTATTTT. It codes for CASSQGTGGLDTQYF.

The chain joins TRBV27 to TRBJ1-4, with D possibly TRBD1 on 6 matching bases. Germline CDR1 reads MNHEY; CDR2 reads SMNVEV (reference sequence). This CDR3 spans 15 amino acids. The germline V and J ends were trimmed by 5 bases and 4 bases, with 14 bases remaining between them. The CDR3 sequence: CASSQAGAFNEKLFF. CDR3 nucleotide sequence: TGTGCCAGCAGTCAAGCAGGGGCCTTTAATGAAAAACTGTTTTTT.

The rearrangement uses TRBV5-1 and TRBJ2-3, with TRBD1 matching over 9 bases. Germline V lookup: CDR1 SGHRS, CDR2 YFSETQ. V shed 4 bases, J shed 6 bases, and the junction held 6 bases outside the gene matches. The CDR3 has 14 amino acids. The CDR3 loop is CASSETGGRDTQYF. In DNA form, the CDR3 reads TGCGCCAGCAGCGAGACAGGGGGTAGGGATACGCAGTATTTT.

This clonotype was seen repeatedly, ten times or more. The chain joins TRBV7-2 to TRBJ1-1, with 7 bases fitting TRBD1. This CDR3 is built from 16 residues. CDR1 is SGHTA, CDR2 FQGNSA, per germline. V lost 5 bases, J lost 0 bases, and 9 bases stayed unmatched. CDR3 nucleotide sequence: TGTGCCAGCAGCGAACGACAGGGTAACATGAACACTGAAGCTTTCTTT. Amino acid sequence: CASSERQGNMNTEAFF.

V usage is TRBV6-4 and J usage is TRBJ1-5; possibly TRBD1 for D (6 bases). Per the germline V gene, CDR1 is MRHNA and CDR2 is SNTAGT. The CDR3 contains 15 residues. Trimming stripped 11 bases from V and 2 bases from J, with 19 bases between. CDR3 loop: CAADETGIGNQPQHF. The CDR3 DNA reads TGTGCCGCGGACGAAACAGGGATCGGCAATCAGCCCCAGCATTTT.

The chain couples TRBV7-3 to TRBJ2-1, with 8 positions matching TRBD2. The CDR3 totals 14 residues. The ends lost 5 bases at V and 9 bases at J; junction bases unmatched: 9. Germline lookup yields CDR1 SGHTA and CDR2 FQGTGA. The CDR3 sequence: CASSPTGTSSEQFF. As DNA, the CDR3 is TGTGCCAGCAGCCCGACCGGGACTAGTAGTGAGCAGTTCTTC.

This clonotype was found many times. The chain joins TRBV7-3 to TRBJ2-1; tentative D call: TRBD2 (7 bases). CDR3 length equals 15 residues. The V gene lost 2 bases and the J gene lost 4 bases, with 12 bases spanning the gap. CDR1 is SGHTA, CDR2 FQGTGA, per germline. The CDR3 nucleotides are TGTGCCAGCAGCTTAGGGGGGGCCGAATACAATGAGCAGTTCTTC. This sequence encodes CASSLGGAEYNEQFF.

This chain connects TRBV4-3 to TRBJ1-2; 11 nucleotides align to TRBD1. Losses at the gene ends were 1 base for V and 3 bases for J; bases not matched to a gene: 7. The germline V gene encodes CDR1 LGHNA and CDR2 YSLEER. This CDR3 is 17 amino acids long. The CDR3 spells CASSQGTRDRGYYGYTF. The CDR3 DNA is TGCGCCAGCAGCCAAGGTACCCGGGACAGGGGGTACTATGGCTACACCTTC.

About this clonotype itself: This may come from a read error, since a much larger clone is one base off. The rearrangement joins TRBV7-9 to TRBJ2-7, with 11 positions matching TRBD1. Germline CDR1 reads SEHNR; CDR2 reads FQNEAQ (reference sequence). The CDR3 totals 15 residues. CDR3 residues: CASSPPGQGGYGQYF. The DNA of the CDR3 is TGTGCCAGCAGCCCCCCGGGACAGGGGGGATACGGGCAGTACTTC.

Ten or more counts support this clonotype. V gene TRBV4-1 combines with J gene TRBJ2-1; 7 bases align to TRBD2. This CDR3 region has 18 residues. Germline CDR1 and CDR2: MGHRA and YSYEKL. The V segment lost 0 bases and the J segment 2 bases; nucleotides outside the gene matches: 10. The CDR3 nucleotides read TGCGCCAGCAGCCAAGAGGGCGGGAGCGGGGCGGCCTACAATGAGCAGTTCTTC. Translation gives CASSQEGGSGAAYNEQFF.

This clonotype was observed many times. The chain is built from TRBV7-9 and TRBJ2-7, with 10 bases that match TRBD2. V lost 1 base, J lost 7 bases, and 10 bases stayed unmatched. This CDR3 has 16 residues. Germline V gene data show CDR1 as SEHNR and CDR2 as FQNEAQ (reference sequence). CDR3: CASSLVSGLAGEEQYF. In DNA form, the CDR3 reads TGTGCCAGCAGCTTAGTCTCTGGGCTAGCGGGGGAAGAGCAGTACTTC.

The table lists this clonotype with a few counts. CDR3 nucleotides: TGTGCCAGCTTATCAACATGGGCCAGGGGAGACACTGAAGCTTTCTTT. As protein: CASLSTWARGDTEAFF. The V call is TRBV7-8, the J call TRBJ1-1, with D tentatively TRBD1 (6 bases). The V gene's germline CDR1 is SGHVS and CDR2 FQNEAQ. Trimming took 8 bases from V and 3 from J, leaving 22 bases between them. The CDR3 sequence is 16 residues long. Combining the CDR3 with reference TRBV7-8 and TRBJ1-1 gives the whole variable domain GAGVSQSPRYKVAKRGQDVALRCDPISGHVSLFWYQQALGQGPEFLTYFQNEAQLDKSGLPSDRFFAERPEGSVSTLKIQRTQQEDSAVYLCASLSTWARGDTEAFFGQGTRLTVV.

CDR3 in DNA: TGTGCCAGCTCAACAAAGGAGTCGGTGTCGGGTGGTCTTCCGGTGGAGCTGTTTTTT. Protein: CASSTKESVSGGLPVELFF. This sequence joins TRBV18 and TRBJ2-2; D remains unclear. The CDR3 totals 19 residues. The V gene lost 5 bases and the J gene lost 10 bases, with 32 bases spanning the gap. CDR1 is KGHSH and CDR2 is LQKENI in the germline V gene.

This chain links TRBV19 with TRBJ1-1; D is ambiguous. V lost 5 bases to trimming and J lost 11 bases, with 12 bases between them. Germline CDR1 and CDR2: LNHDA and SQIVND (reference sequence). CDR3 length: 11 residues. The CDR3 DNA reads as TGTGCCAGTAGTCTGCGTAGAAGCGCTTTCTTT. Its translation is CASSLRRSAFF.

This clonotype was seen at least ten times. The V call is TRBV27, the J call TRBJ2-3; D call uncertain. V gave up 2 bases and J gave up 2 bases, with 5 bases separating them. CDR3 length: 13 amino acids. The V gene's germline CDR1 is MNHEY and CDR2 SMNVEV (reference sequence). CDR3 in DNA: TGTGCCAGCAGTTTAGTTATCACAGATACGCAGTATTTT. Amino acids: CASSLVITDTQYF.

The V gene is TRBV27, the J gene TRBJ1-2; D is undetermined. CDR3 length: 12 residues. CDR1 is MNHEY, CDR2 SMNVEV, per germline (reference sequence). V lost 0 bases and J lost 8, with 7 bases in between. The CDR3 DNA sequence: TGTGCCAGCAGTTTATCCGGCCGGGGCTACACCTTC. This translates into CASSLSGRGYTF.

The rearrangement uses TRBV5-6 and TRBJ1-2, with 9 bases lining up with TRBD1. CDR3 length: 16 amino acids. V was clipped by 0 bases and J by 14 bases; unmatched bases: 17. The germline CDR1 and CDR2 sequences are SGHDT and YYEEEE. Here the CDR3 reads CASSLGPGTGTGSVTF. CDR3 nucleotides: TGTGCCAGCAGCTTGGGGCCCGGGACAGGGACTGGGAGCGTTACCTTC.

This clonotype was counted a few times. The chain's CDR3 is CASSPEGDQPQHF. In DNA, the CDR3 is TGCGCCAGCAGCCCCGAAGGGGATCAGCCCCAGCATTTT. V is TRBV5-1 and J is TRBJ1-5, with D maybe TRBD1 (5 bases). V lost 4 bases and J 5 bases, leaving 10 bases between the germline ends. CDR3 size: 13 residues. Germline V gene data show CDR1 as SGHRS and CDR2 as YFSETQ.

This clonotype was picked up many times. The chain employs TRBV7-9 and TRBJ1-1; D is unresolved. Germline V lookup: CDR1 SEHNR, CDR2 FQNEAQ (reference sequence). This CDR3 is 12 amino acids long. V was shortened by 5 bases and J by 6 bases, with 10 bases between the two germline ends. The CDR3 DNA sequence: TGTGCCAGCAGCCCAGGACGCCCTGAAGCTTTCTTT. It specifies CASSPGRPEAFF.

The chain uses TRBV18 and TRBJ1-6; the D is unclear. CDR3 length equals 13 residues. V was clipped by 0 bases and J by 6 bases, with 3 bases between them. Germline CDR1 is KGHSH and CDR2 is LQKENI. The CDR3 reads CASSPPSNSPLHF. CDR3 DNA: TGTGCCAGCTCACCACCCAGTAATTCACCCCTCCACTTT.

This clonotype was observed many times. V usage is TRBV7-8 and J usage is TRBJ2-7, with 13 bases matching TRBD2. J was trimmed by 6 bases and V by 1 base; bases with no gene match: 3. This CDR3 is 15 amino acids long. Germline CDR1 and CDR2: SGHVS and FQNEAQ. The chain's CDR3 is CASSLGTSGSLEQYF. As DNA, the CDR3 is TGTGCCAGCAGCTTAGGGACTAGCGGGAGTCTCGAGCAGTACTTC. The whole variable domain, filled in from reference TRBV7-8 and TRBJ2-7, reads GAGVSQSPRYKVAKRGQDVALRCDPISGHVSLFWYQQALGQGPEFLTYFQNEAQLDKSGLPSDRFFAERPEGSVSTLKIQRTQQEDSAVYLCASSLGTSGSLEQYFGPGTRLTVT.

This clonotype showed up just a few times. The chain uses TRBV6-2 or TRBV6-3 and TRBJ1-5; possible D gene TRBD1, 5 bases. From germline, CDR1 is MNHEY and CDR2 SVGEGT. CDR3 length equals 14 residues. Deletions cut 7 bases from V and 0 bases from J, with 10 bases between. The DNA of the CDR3 is TGTGCCAGCAAGCGGGGGATTAGCAATCAGCCCCAGCATTTT. Its translation: CASKRGISNQPQHF.

The rearrangement links TRBV25-1 to TRBJ1-2; D unresolved. The germline CDR1 and CDR2 sequences are MGHDK and SYGVNS. The CDR3 has 14 amino acids. With 5 bases removed from V and 2 bases from J, the gap between germline ends came to 12 bases. The CDR3 is CASSPLGGNYGYTF. The CDR3 bases are TGTGCCAGCAGTCCCCTTGGAGGGAACTATGGCTACACCTTC.

The chain couples TRBV24-1 to TRBJ2-2, with 11 bases fitting TRBD2. The CDR3 runs to 19 residues. The V and J ends lost 4 bases and 6 bases, in that order; junction bases with no gene match: 15. CDR1 and CDR2 (germline): KGHDR, SFDVKD. The CDR3 bases are TGTGCCACCAGTGAGTCCGGGACTAGCGGACCCGGAGGTCCCGGGGAGCTGTTTTTT. Translating gives CATSESGTSGPGGPGELFF.

The rearrangement joins TRBV28 to TRBJ2-7, with D uncertain. The CDR3 has 16 residues. The germline CDR1 and CDR2 sequences are MDHEN and SYDVKM. V lost 2 bases and J lost 0, with 14 bases in between. This chain's CDR3 is CASSLTLSTPSYEQYF. Here the CDR3 DNA reads TGTGCCAGCAGTTTAACCCTCTCTACCCCCTCCTACGAGCAGTACTTC. Using reference TRBV28 and TRBJ2-7 for the parts outside the CDR3, the full variable domain is DVKVTQSSRYLVKRTGEKVFLECVQDMDHENMFWYRQDPGLGLRLIYFSYDVKMKEKGDIPEGYSVSREKKERFSLILESASTNQTSMYLCASSLTLSTPSYEQYFGPGTRLTVT.

This chain uses TRBV7-9 with TRBJ1-1; TRBD1 agrees at 10 bases. CDR1 SEHNR and CDR2 FQNEAQ come from the germline V gene (reference sequence). The CDR3 runs to 15 residues. The V and J ends lost 5 bases and 4 bases, in that order; junction bases with no gene match: 7. CDR3 amino acids: CASSRPGQGGTEAFF. The CDR3 DNA sequence: TGTGCCAGCAGCCGCCCTGGACAGGGGGGCACTGAAGCTTTCTTT. Combining the CDR3 with reference TRBV7-9 and TRBJ1-1 gives the whole variable domain DTGVSQNPRHKITKRGQNVTFRCDPISEHNRLYWYRQTLGQGPEFLTYFQNEAQLEKSRLLSDRFSAERPKGSFSTLEIQRTEQGDSAMYLCASSRPGQGGTEAFFGQGTRLTVV.

In this sample, this clonotype turned up a few times. The V gene is TRBV11-2, the J gene TRBJ1-4; no firm D call. The germline gives CDR1 SGHAT, CDR2 FQNNGV. The CDR3 totals 13 residues. V shed 3 bases and J shed 4 bases, with 6 bases lying between them. In DNA form, the CDR3 reads TGTGCCAGCAGCTTGGAACATAATGAAAAACTGTTTTTT. Encoded protein: CASSLEHNEKLFF. The full variable domain, its missing parts supplied by reference TRBV11-2 and TRBJ1-4, is EAGVAQSPRYKIIEKRQSVAFWCNPISGHATLYWYQQILGQGPKLLIQFQNNGVVDDSQLPKDRFSAERLKGVDSTLKIQPAKLEDSAVYLCASSLEHNEKLFFGSGTQLSVL.

This clonotype came up many times. The genes are TRBV27 and TRBJ2-7; D gene unclear. Trimming took 7 bases from V and 0 from J, leaving 13 bases between them. CDR1 and CDR2 from the germline V gene are MNHEY and SMNVEV (reference sequence). CDR3 length: 14 residues. The DNA of the CDR3 is TGTGCCAGCATGGTGGCAGCAAGCTCCTACGAGCAGTACTTC. Its translation is CASMVAASSYEQYF.

V usage is TRBV4-3 and J usage is TRBJ1-1, with no clear D. Germline values: CDR1 LGHNA, CDR2 YSLEER. The CDR3 covers 13 residues. V was pared by 0 bases and J by 3 bases, with 5 bases between. In nucleotides, the CDR3 is TGCGCCAGCAGCCAAGAGGCAGACACTGAAGCTTTCTTT. Translating gives CASSQEADTEAFF.

The chain has TRBV27 and TRBJ2-2; 12 bases align to TRBD2. Germline values: CDR1 MNHEY, CDR2 SMNVEV (reference sequence). The trim removed 5 bases at V and 5 bases at J, leaving 9 bases unmatched. This CDR3 has 17 residues. CDR3 loop: CASSTDLAGGRTGELFF. CDR3 bases: TGTGCCAGCAGTACCGATCTAGCGGGGGGGCGGACCGGGGAGCTGTTTTTT.

Many counts were recorded for this clonotype. This chain joins TRBV12-3 or TRBV12-4 and TRBJ1-1; no clear D. V dropped 3 bases and J dropped 4 bases, with 12 bases sitting between them. The CDR3 has 14 residues. CDR3 region: CASSLNRRGTEAFF. CDR3 DNA sequence: TGTGCCAGCAGTTTGAACAGACGGGGCACTGAAGCTTTCTTT.